This TCR beta chain was captured by sequencing in a study of shared clonotypes between healthy human individuals. Method: immunoSEQ multiplex PCR; TCRdb's copy keeps in-frame clones and lacks some. The repertoire includes roughly 500,000 clones, 70% to 80% of them detected once, and around 13% sits in the top ten. Study-wide points: A limitation of the genetic and exposure-history diversity represented arose from few donors.

Extraction of genomic DNA in unsorted samples used about 90 million PBMCs. Points on this clone: Its antigen is unidentified.

This receptor was identified in a woman aged 35 to 49 in good health. Some clones in this sample may be carry-over from other donors' samples. What was sequenced was PBMCs.

CDR3 DNA: TGTGCCAGCTCACTTGCTCAGGGCGAAAATGGCTACACCTTC. Its protein is CASSLAQGENGYTF. This chain joins TRBV18 and TRBJ1-2; D possibly corresponds to TRBD1 (5 bases). CDR1 is KGHSH, CDR2 LQKENI, per germline. The CDR3 covers 14 residues. V lost 4 bases, J lost 6 bases, and 15 bases lay in between.